The rows below give T cell receptor beta chains drawn from one sample of a study of T-cell reconstitution after alpha-beta-depleted transplantation in children. TCRdb itself ran the PCR reads through MiXCR, one entry per CDR3 protein. The sample shows hundreds of thousands of distinct CDR3 sequences, less than 15% of them seen only once. This material consisted of PBMCs, taken before TCRalphabeta/CD19-depleted stem cell transplant. These receptors originate from a girl under 10 years old with congenital amegakaryocytic thrombocytopenia, due to receive a stem cell transplant. The CDR3 runs from the conserved cysteine through the conserved F or W. D genes are given only for firm matches. Size is stated for part of the rows, as once, few or many counts, or as a class when the clone is expanded.

j_call: TRBJ2-1; v_call: TRBV20-1; d_call: TRBD2; clone_size: many; cdr3_aa: CSATREGPYNEQFF; cdr3_nt: TGCAGTGCTACCCGGGAGGGCCCCTACAATGAGCAGTTCTTC
j_call: TRBJ1-2; v_call: TRBV7-6; d_call: .; clone_size: .; cdr3_aa: CASSLALGGGYTF; cdr3_nt: TGTGCCAGCAGCTTAGCCCTGGGCGGCGGCTACACCTTC
j_call: TRBJ2-2; v_call: TRBV20-1; d_call: TRBD2; clone_size: few; cdr3_aa: CSVPPGGTSGTGELFF; cdr3_nt: TGCAGTGTCCCTCCTGGTGGGACTAGCGGGACCGGGGAGCTGTTTTTT
j_call: TRBJ2-2; v_call: TRBV7-2; d_call: .; clone_size: many; cdr3_aa: CASSFVPGNTGELFF; cdr3_nt: TGTGCCAGCAGCTTCGTCCCGGGAAACACCGGGGAGCTGTTTTTT
j_call: TRBJ2-1; v_call: TRBV18; d_call: TRBD2; clone_size: few; cdr3_aa: CASSPEREGFDEQFF; cdr3_nt: TGTGCCAGCTCACCCGAGCGGGAGGGGTTCGATGAGCAGTTCTTC
j_call: TRBJ2-5; v_call: TRBV2; d_call: TRBD2; clone_size: .; cdr3_aa: CASSVRGLAGTETQYF; cdr3_nt: TGTGCCAGCAGTGTCCGGGGACTAGCGGGAACAGAGACCCAGTACTTC
j_call: TRBJ2-6; v_call: TRBV6-2/TRBV6-3; d_call: .; clone_size: .; cdr3_aa: CASSYSVETGTRYSGANVLTF; cdr3_nt: TGTGCCAGCAGTTACTCGGTTGAAACCGGGACACGATACTCTGGGGCCAACGTCCTGACTTTC
j_call: TRBJ2-7; v_call: TRBV30; d_call: .; clone_size: .; cdr3_aa: CAWRRDGAEQYF; cdr3_nt: TGTGCCTGGAGGAGAGATGGAGCCGAGCAGTACTTC
j_call: TRBJ2-2; v_call: TRBV10-1; d_call: TRBD1; clone_size: .; cdr3_aa: CASSESSRGLNTGELFF; cdr3_nt: TGCGCCAGCAGTGAGTCATCCAGGGGGCTCAACACCGGGGAGCTGTTTTTT
j_call: TRBJ2-3; v_call: TRBV5-1; d_call: TRBD2; clone_size: few; cdr3_aa: CASSPGTSGRAPDTQYF; cdr3_nt: TGCGCCAGCAGCCCGGGTACTAGCGGGAGGGCCCCAGATACGCAGTATTTT
j_call: TRBJ2-7; v_call: TRBV12-3/TRBV12-4; d_call: TRBD1; clone_size: many; cdr3_aa: CASSPYGTGDEQYF; cdr3_nt: TGTGCCAGCAGTCCCTATGGGACAGGGGACGAGCAGTACTTC
j_call: TRBJ2-1; v_call: TRBV7-9; d_call: .; clone_size: .; cdr3_aa: CASSPVASLANEQFF; cdr3_nt: TGTGCCAGCAGCCCGGTGGCGAGTCTAGCGAATGAGCAGTTCTTC
j_call: TRBJ2-2; v_call: TRBV12-3/TRBV12-4; d_call: .; clone_size: few; cdr3_aa: CASSIATGELFF; cdr3_nt: TGTGCCAGCAGCATCGCCACTGGGGAGCTGTTTTTT
j_call: TRBJ2-2; v_call: TRBV20-1; d_call: TRBD1; clone_size: many; cdr3_aa: CSAGQGTGELFF; cdr3_nt: TGCAGTGCTGGACAGGGCACCGGGGAGCTGTTTTTT
j_call: TRBJ2-7; v_call: TRBV6-1; d_call: .; clone_size: .; cdr3_aa: CASTGGDRAYEQYF; cdr3_nt: TGTGCCAGCACCGGGGGGGACAGGGCTTACGAGCAGTACTTC
j_call: TRBJ2-5; v_call: TRBV29-1; d_call: .; clone_size: many; cdr3_aa: CSVRPYLTETQYF; cdr3_nt: TGCAGCGTCCGGCCCTATCTTACGGAGACCCAGTACTTC
j_call: TRBJ2-1; v_call: TRBV30; d_call: TRBD2; clone_size: .; cdr3_aa: CALDRLAGGPVDEQFF; cdr3_nt: TGTGCGCTGGACCGACTAGCGGGAGGGCCAGTAGATGAGCAGTTCTTC
j_call: TRBJ2-7; v_call: TRBV29-1; d_call: .; clone_size: .; cdr3_aa: CSVGGDGPSYEQYF; cdr3_nt: TGCAGCGTTGGTGGGGACGGCCCCTCCTACGAGCAGTACTTC
j_call: TRBJ2-5; v_call: TRBV10-3; d_call: TRBD2; clone_size: few; cdr3_aa: CAISKGSSGEETQYF; cdr3_nt: TGTGCCATCAGTAAGGGGTCTAGCGGGGAAGAGACCCAGTACTTC
j_call: TRBJ1-3; v_call: TRBV20-1; d_call: .; clone_size: many; cdr3_aa: CSAHDRDLGNTIYF; cdr3_nt: TGCAGTGCTCACGACAGAGACTTGGGGAACACCATATATTTT
j_call: TRBJ2-7; v_call: TRBV27; d_call: .; clone_size: .; cdr3_aa: CASSFVDSTYEQYF; cdr3_nt: TGTGCCAGCAGTTTTGTGGACTCGACCTACGAGCAGTACTTC
j_call: TRBJ2-5; v_call: TRBV20-1; d_call: .; clone_size: many; cdr3_aa: CSASPLGLQETQYF; cdr3_nt: TGCAGTGCTAGCCCCCTGGGCCTCCAAGAGACCCAGTACTTC
j_call: TRBJ1-6; v_call: TRBV15; d_call: .; clone_size: many; cdr3_aa: CATSFSAKTPLHF; cdr3_nt: TGTGCCACCTCATTTTCGGCGAAGACACCCCTCCACTTT
j_call: TRBJ2-7; v_call: TRBV10-3; d_call: TRBD2; clone_size: .; cdr3_aa: CAISPAPRGGIYEQYF; cdr3_nt: TGTGCCATCAGCCCCGCTCCCCGGGGAGGGATCTACGAGCAGTACTTC
j_call: TRBJ2-5; v_call: TRBV7-8; d_call: .; clone_size: few; cdr3_aa: CASSLWEAQETQYF; cdr3_nt: TGTGCCAGCAGCCTGTGGGAGGCCCAAGAGACCCAGTACTTC
j_call: TRBJ2-7; v_call: TRBV27; d_call: .; clone_size: few; cdr3_aa: CASSFTPAYEQYF; cdr3_nt: TGTGCCAGCAGTTTCACACCAGCCTACGAGCAGTACTTC
j_call: TRBJ2-2; v_call: TRBV28; d_call: TRBD2; clone_size: once; cdr3_aa: CASSPGGFLAGADTGELFF; cdr3_nt: TGTGCCAGCAGCCCAGGGGGGTTTTTAGCGGGAGCGGACACCGGGGAGCTGTTTTTT
j_call: TRBJ2-1; v_call: TRBV11-2; d_call: .; clone_size: .; cdr3_aa: CASSFYEEHNEQFF; cdr3_nt: TGTGCCAGCAGCTTCTATGAGGAGCACAATGAGCAGTTCTTC
j_call: TRBJ2-5; v_call: TRBV30; d_call: .; clone_size: many; cdr3_aa: CAWSSRETQYF; cdr3_nt: TGTGCCTGGAGTAGCAGGGAGACCCAGTACTTC